This T cell receptor beta chain is from a study of T-cell memory formation after mild COVID-19. Whole-study results and caveats: CD4+ contracting clones were mainly CM and EM; CD8+ ones, EMRA. Clones contracting day 15 to 85 were balanced CD4/CD8; later expanders leaned CD4+. SARS-CoV-2 specificity of second-wave clones peaking day 37 was unconfirmed. Pre-infection memory harbored some responding clones, suggesting cross-reactive memory joined.

TCRdb analysed the 5' RACE reads with MiXCR anew, one entry per CDR3 protein. The sample holds fewer than 550,000 distinct CDR3 sequences, around 20% seen once. Trimming at V came to 5 bases and at J to 1 base, leaving 7 bases not matched to a gene. Germline-derived CDR1 and CDR2 are DFQATT and SNEGSKA (reference sequence). CDR3 length: 15 amino acids. This clonotype has more than one count but fewer than ten. Its antigen remains unidentified. Material for sequencing was PBMCs or a T cell subset sorted from them (not recorded which). The source is an adult woman who had mild COVID-19 (a few samples of this study predate the infection). Cell type and time point are not known. This chain links TRBV20-1 with TRBJ2-5, with 10 bases matching TRBD1. CDR3 sequence reads: CSASGQGELQETQYF. The CDR3 DNA is TGCAGTGCTTCCGGACAGGGGGAGCTCCAAGAGACCCAGTACTTC.